These 32 T cell receptor beta chains share one sample of origin, sequenced in a study of shared clonotypes between healthy human individuals. Measured with immunoSEQ multiplex PCR; TCRdb has only the in-frame clones, and not every one. The sample consists of roughly 1,000,000 clones, 78% of them appearing once. The specimen was memory CD4+ T cells from PBMCs. Regarding subset: CD45RA-negative fraction. All receptors derive from a man aged 18-30 years in good health. Some clones in this sample may be carry-over from other donors' samples.

This chain links TRBV7-2 with TRBJ2-7; tentative D call: TRBD2 (6 bases). The CDR3 runs to 15 residues. Per germline, CDR1 SGHTA and CDR2 FQGNSA. V lost 4 bases and J 2 bases, leaving 15 bases between the germline ends. CDR3 coding DNA: TGTGCCAGCAGCTCCGCGGGAAGGGACCCCTACGAGCAGTACTTC. It yields the protein CASSSAGRDPYEQYF.

The chain employs TRBV7-9 and TRBJ1-2, with TRBD1 as a possible D gene (5 bases). Germline CDR1 and CDR2: SEHNR and FQNEAQ (reference sequence). The CDR3 runs to 15 residues. V was pared by 7 bases and J by 3 bases, with 18 bases between. The CDR3 sequence is CASIPGGAGHYGYTF. For the CDR3, the DNA is TGTGCCAGCATCCCTGGAGGGGCAGGCCACTATGGCTACACCTTC.

Note on this clone: Just one base apart from a much larger clone, this may be a read error. V usage is TRBV7-2 and J usage is TRBJ2-1, with D unresolved. V was clipped by 0 bases and J by 5 bases, with 2 bases between them. The CDR3 spans 12 residues. The germline gives CDR1 SGHTA, CDR2 FQGNSA. CDR3 amino acids: CASSLADNEQFF. The DNA for the CDR3 is TGTGCCAGCAGCTTAGCCGACAATGAGCAGTTCTTC. The entire variable domain, with the rest obtained from reference TRBV7-2 and TRBJ2-1, is as follows: GAGVSQSPSNKVTEKGKDVELRCDPISGHTALYWYRQSLGQGLEFLIYFQGNSAPDKSGLPSDRFSAERTGGSVSTLTIQRTQQEDSAVYLCASSLADNEQFFGPGTRLTVL.

CDR3 sequence (DNA): TGTGCCAGCAGCCCAGAGGGGCAGGCTACAGATACGCAGTATTTT. It encodes CASSPEGQATDTQYF. This sequence joins TRBV9 and TRBJ2-3; perhaps D is TRBD1 or TRBD2 (5 bases each). The V end lost 4 bases, the J end lost 3 bases, and 15 bases lay between the germline ends. The CDR3 has 15 amino acids. Germline lookup yields CDR1 SGDLS and CDR2 YYNGEE.

A note on this clone: A read error may produce the germline difference seen at one junction end. This chain links TRBV6-1 with TRBJ1-1, with D perhaps TRBD1 (5 bases). CDR3 length: 13 residues. Germline lookup yields CDR1 MNHNS and CDR2 SASEGT. The CDR3 DNA follows: TGTGCCTGCAGGGCCCCGGGTTTGTATAGGGCTTTCTTT. It yields the protein CACRAPGLYRAFF.

The chain couples TRBV6-5 to TRBJ1-1; 7 nucleotides align to TRBD1. V was clipped by 2 bases and J by 0 bases; unmatched bases: 3. The CDR3 loop spans 15 amino acids. Germline V gene data show CDR1 as MNHEY and CDR2 as SVGAGI. The CDR3 reads CASSYRGPVNTEAFF. CDR3 sequence (DNA): TGTGCCAGCAGTTACAGGGGGCCAGTGAACACTGAAGCTTTCTTT.

The chain employs TRBV5-4 and TRBJ1-2; D not resolved. Germline-derived CDR1 and CDR2 are SGHNT and YYREEE (reference sequence). This CDR3 spans 14 amino acids. Trimming left V 0 bases short and J 2 bases short, with 8 bases between. The DNA of the CDR3 is TGTGCCAGCAGCTTGGACAGAGAGAACTATGGCTACACCTTC. As protein: CASSLDRENYGYTF.

About this clone itself: Other DNA sequences within the sample encode an identical CDR3. The chain recombines TRBV5-1 with TRBJ2-5; D is unresolved. V was shortened by 0 bases and J by 5 bases, with 8 bases between the two germline ends. Germline V gene sequence: CDR1 SGHRS, CDR2 YFSETQ. This CDR3 contains 13 residues. In DNA, the CDR3 is TGCGCCAGCAGCTTGGGGTTGGCGGAGACCCAGTACTTC. Amino acids: CASSLGLAETQYF.

The chain recombines TRBV6-5 with TRBJ1-3; D may be TRBD1 (5 bases). Trimming shortened V by 5 bases and J by 4 bases, and 9 bases separated the two germline ends. CDR3 size: 13 residues. Germline CDR1 is MNHEY and CDR2 is SVGAGI. Written as DNA, the CDR3 is TGTGCCAGCAGTCGGGACCTCGGAAACACCATATATTTT. Translating gives CASSRDLGNTIYF.

The gene calls are TRBV7-3 and TRBJ2-1; either TRBD1 or TRBD2 may supply D (5 bases each). The CDR3 consists of 14 residues. The V gene lost 4 bases and the J gene lost 10 bases, with 17 bases spanning the gap. Germline V lookup: CDR1 SGHTA, CDR2 FQGTGA. The CDR3 nucleotides are TGTGCCAGCAGCTCACGACCCGGGACCACCGAGCAGTTCTTC. This gives the protein CASSSRPGTTEQFF.

V gene TRBV13 combines with J gene TRBJ2-7; TRBD1 matches 7 bases. Germline V gene lookup returns CDR1 PRHDT and CDR2 FYEKMQ (reference sequence). With 5 bases clipped from V and 3 bases from J, the junction kept 19 bases outside the gene matches. The CDR3 loop spans 18 amino acids. The CDR3 region is CASSPTSPYGTVRYEQYF. CDR3 sequence (DNA): TGTGCCAGCAGCCCCACCTCCCCATACGGGACAGTCCGCTACGAGCAGTACTTC.

This rearrangement joins TRBV5-1 to TRBJ1-2; D is ambiguous. Looked up from germline, CDR1 is SGHRS and CDR2 is YFSETQ. This CDR3 region has 14 residues. V was trimmed by 3 bases and J by 7 bases, leaving 16 bases between them. This CDR3 reads CASSYGRSATGYTF. The CDR3, as DNA: TGCGCCAGCAGCTACGGGAGGTCGGCTACTGGCTACACCTTC.

To note about this clone: The same CDR3 is also encoded by other DNA sequences in this sample. The chain couples TRBV6-5 to TRBJ2-7; 12 bases agree with TRBD2. The CDR3 has 14 amino acids. The ends lost 6 bases at V and 3 bases at J; junction bases unmatched: 3. Looked up from germline, CDR1 is MNHEY and CDR2 is SVGAGI. For the CDR3, the DNA is TGTGCCAGCAGCTCGACTAGCGGGAGCTACGAGCAGTACTTC. It encodes CASSSTSGSYEQYF.

Comment on this clone: This clone may be a read error of a much larger clone one base away. Other nucleotide sequences in the sample specify the same CDR3. V usage is TRBV7-3 and J usage is TRBJ2-6, with unresolved D. V was cut by 3 bases and J by 1 base, with 4 bases left in between. The CDR3 runs to 14 residues. Germline-derived CDR1 and CDR2 are SGHTA and FQGTGA. In DNA form, the CDR3 reads TGTGCCAGCAGCTTGGGGTCTGGGGCCAACGTCCTGACTTTC. This translates into CASSLGSGANVLTF.

The chain carries TRBV29-1 and TRBJ2-7; 11 nucleotides line up with TRBD2. This CDR3 spans 14 amino acids. Losses at the gene ends were 4 bases for V and 4 bases for J; bases not matched to a gene: 6. CDR1 SQVTM and CDR2 ANQGSEA come from the germline V gene. CDR3 sequence reads: CSVAGLAASYEQYF. CDR3 DNA: TGCAGCGTTGCGGGACTAGCGGCCTCATACGAGCAGTACTTC.

The rearrangement links TRBV10-3 to TRBJ2-3, with 7 bases identical to TRBD2. The CDR3 runs 13 residues. V shed 6 bases, J shed 2 bases, and the junction held 2 bases outside the gene matches. Germline lookup yields CDR1 ENHRY and CDR2 SYGVKD. CDR3 amino acids: CAIRKRDTDTQYF. The CDR3 nucleotides read TGTGCCATCAGGAAGCGGGACACAGATACGCAGTATTTT.

This clone was recorded once. The chain links TRBV5-1 to TRBJ2-7, with 11 bases matching TRBD2. V gave up 6 bases and J gave up 1 base; unmatched junction bases: 6. The CDR3 totals 15 residues. Germline loops: CDR1 SGHRS, CDR2 YFSETQ. The CDR3 loop reads CASTPTSGSSYEQYF. Here the CDR3 DNA reads TGCGCCAGCACACCCACTAGCGGGAGTTCCTACGAGCAGTACTTC. The entire variable domain, with the rest obtained from reference TRBV5-1 and TRBJ2-7, is as follows: KAGVTQTPRYLIKTRGQQVTLSCSPISGHRSVSWYQQTPGQGLQFLFEYFSETQRNKGNFPGRFSGRQFSNSRSEMNVSTLELGDSALYLCASTPTSGSSYEQYFGPGTRLTVT.

This clone has more than one count but fewer than ten. The chain carries TRBV7-9 and TRBJ1-1; maybe TRBD1 (5 bases). The CDR3 loop spans 14 amino acids. Germline V gene data show CDR1 as SEHNR and CDR2 as FQNEAQ (reference sequence). Trimming removed 1 base at V and 7 bases at J, with 13 bases between. CDR3 residues: CASSLVLDQGEAFF. CDR3 DNA: TGTGCCAGCAGCTTAGTATTGGACCAGGGTGAAGCTTTCTTT.

The chain recombines TRBV2 with TRBJ1-3; tentative D call: TRBD1 (6 bases). V lost 4 bases to trimming and J lost 3 bases, with 13 bases between them. The CDR3 is made up of 15 amino acids. From germline, CDR1 is SNHLY and CDR2 FYNNEI. CDR3 bases: TGTGCCAGCAGTGGGCTGGGGGCGGGTGGAAACACCATATATTTT. Translated, it gives CASSGLGAGGNTIYF.

The J gene is TRBJ2-7, the V gene TRBV2; 7 bases line up with TRBD1. This CDR3 comprises 14 residues. Germline CDR1 and CDR2: SNHLY and FYNNEI. J gave up 4 bases and V 11 bases, and 14 bases lay outside the gene matches. The CDR3: CAGRDSTLRYEQYF. Here the CDR3 DNA reads TGTGCCGGACGGGACAGTACTCTCAGGTACGAGCAGTACTTC.

The V call is TRBV10-3, the J call TRBJ1-5, with 7 bases that match TRBD1. CDR1 and CDR2 (germline): ENHRY, SYGVKD. CDR3 length equals 13 residues. Trimming removed 6 bases from V and 7 bases from J; junction bases left unmatched: 6. The CDR3 nucleotides read TGTGCCATCAGCGACAGGGAGGAACAGCCCCAGCATTTT. It is translated as CAISDREEQPQHF.

The chain uses TRBV7-8 and TRBJ2-3, with D possibly being TRBD1 or TRBD2 (5 bases each). Germline CDR1 is SGHVS and CDR2 is FQNEAQ. This CDR3 is 15 amino acids long. Trimming removed 5 bases from V and 0 bases from J, with 12 bases in between. DNA for the CDR3: TGTGCCAGCAGCAGACGAGGGGAAAGCACAGATACGCAGTATTTT. Protein: CASSRRGESTDTQYF.

The rearrangement links TRBV18 to TRBJ2-1; 7 bases are shared with TRBD1. Germline CDR1 and CDR2: KGHSH and LQKENI. The ends lost 3 bases at V and 4 bases at J; junction bases unmatched: 6. This CDR3 region has 15 residues. CDR3 residues: CASSPTTGVYNEQFF. The CDR3 nucleotides are TGTGCCAGCTCACCGACTACAGGGGTTTACAATGAGCAGTTCTTC.

As concerns this clone: Other DNA sequences in this sample translate to the same CDR3. The chain links TRBV16 to TRBJ2-5; D remains unclear. The V gene lost 3 bases and the J gene lost 2 bases, with 7 bases spanning the gap. Germline-derived CDR1 and CDR2 are KGHSY and FQNENV. CDR3 length: 13 amino acids. The chain's CDR3 is CASSQGRQETQYF. The CDR3 region has the DNA TGTGCCAGCAGCCAGGGAAGACAAGAGACCCAGTACTTC. Based on the CDR3 plus reference TRBV16 and TRBJ2-5, the full variable domain is GEEVAQTPKHLVRGEGQKAKLYCAPIKGHSYVFWYQQVLKNEFKFLISFQNENVFDETGMPKERFSAKCLPNSPCSLEIQATKLEDSAVYFCASSQGRQETQYFGPGTRLLVL.

This chain connects TRBV5-6 to TRBJ2-3, with 9 bases that match TRBD2. The CDR3 sequence is 15 residues long. Germline assignment: CDR1 SGHDT and CDR2 YYEEEE. V trimming: 4 bases; J trimming: 4 bases; junction bases outside the gene matches: 7. The CDR3 here is CASSLSGRNADTQYF. The CDR3 DNA reads as TGTGCCAGCAGCCTTAGCGGGAGAAACGCAGATACGCAGTATTTT.

The chain carries TRBV30 and TRBJ2-5; perhaps TRBD1 as D (6 bases). With 2 bases removed from V and 4 bases from J, the gap between germline ends came to 11 bases. Germline CDR1 is GTSNPN and CDR2 is SVGIG (reference sequence). This CDR3 region has 13 residues. The CDR3 here is CAWSRQVRETQYF. DNA of the CDR3: TGTGCCTGGAGTAGACAGGTGAGAGAGACCCAGTACTTC.

The chain uses TRBV7-2 and TRBJ1-5, with TRBD1 matching 7 bases. Trimming removed 1 base from V and 6 bases from J; junction bases left unmatched: 12. The CDR3 spans 17 residues. Germline CDR1 is SGHTA and CDR2 is FQGNSA. The CDR3 region has the DNA TGTGCCAGCAGCTTAGACCCTCCCGACAGGGTGGGTCAGCCCCAGCATTTT. Residues: CASSLDPPDRVGQPQHF.

As for this clone: This likely reflects a read error, since a far larger clone is one base away. Different DNA sequences within this sample yield the same CDR3. CDR3 protein: CASSLRTSSYNEQFF. The CDR3 bases are TGTGCCAGCAGCTTACGTACGAGCTCCTACAATGAGCAGTTCTTC. V and J are TRBV7-3 and TRBJ2-1; unclear D gene. In germline, CDR1 is SGHTA, CDR2 FQGTGA. V was cut by 2 bases and J by 0 bases, with 8 bases left in between. The CDR3 consists of 15 residues.

The chain couples TRBV6-1 to TRBJ2-1; 7 bases map to TRBD1. Germline trimming cut 8 bases from V and 7 bases from J; bases unmatched to any gene: 11. CDR1 and CDR2 from the germline V gene are MNHNS and SASEGT. This CDR3 is built from 14 residues. The CDR3 is CASPRVQGFNEQFF. The CDR3 region has the DNA TGTGCCAGCCCCAGAGTACAGGGGTTTAATGAGCAGTTCTTC.

The chain is built from TRBV10-3 and TRBJ2-1, with TRBD2 matching 7 bases. J was trimmed by 0 bases and V by 5 bases; bases with no gene match: 7. The CDR3 runs to 16 residues. Germline V lookup: CDR1 ENHRY, CDR2 SYGVKD. CDR3 coding DNA: TGTGCCATCAGTCCCGGGGAGGGGAGCTCCTACAATGAGCAGTTCTTC. This codes for CAISPGEGSSYNEQFF.

This clone was observed a handful of times. V is TRBV7-2 and J is TRBJ2-7; possible D gene TRBD1, 5 bases. From germline, CDR1 is SGHTA and CDR2 FQGNSA. The V end lost 5 bases, the J end lost 5 bases, and 22 bases lay between the germline ends. The CDR3 covers 16 residues. The CDR3 DNA sequence: TGTGCCAGCAGCCACATATTTAACAGGTTCGGAAACGAGCAGTACTTC. This translates into CASSHIFNRFGNEQYF.

Comment on this clone: Germline and junction disagree at one end, which may indicate a read error. This CDR3 is CASSYIEQFF. The CDR3 DNA follows: TGTGCCAGCAGTTACATTGAGCAGTTCTTC. This chain uses TRBV6-5 with TRBJ2-1; D remains unclear. The CDR3 has 10 residues. Germline V gene data show CDR1 as MNHEY and CDR2 as SVGAGI.